This is a list of T cell receptor beta chains from one sample in a study of cytomegalovirus exposure and HLA in healthy donors. The protocol was immunoSEQ multiplex PCR, while the TCRdb copy is restricted to in-frame clones and leaves out a portion. The sample shows roughly 140,000 clones, roughly 79% of them seen only once. The sample was PBMCs. These TCRs come from a male donor in good health and CMV-seronegative. Both conserved end residues are part of each CDR3. Each record gives: CDR3 protein, CDR3 DNA, J gene, clone size, D gene, V gene. D genes are given only for firm matches. The size field is filled for only some rows; it gives once, few, many or a size class.

CDR3: CASRIWATSNQPQHF
DNA: TGTGCCAGCCGTATATGGGCGACCAGCAATCAGCCCCAGCATTTT
J: TRBJ1-5
size: NA
D: NA
V: TRBV27

CDR3: CSVIGGVNEQFF
DNA: TGCAGCGTTATAGGGGGGGTCAATGAGCAGTTCTTC
J: TRBJ2-1
size: NA
D: NA
V: TRBV29-1

CDR3: CASSAWDTGSYEQYF
DNA: TGTGCCAGCAGCGCCTGGGACACCGGCTCCTACGAGCAGTACTTC
J: TRBJ2-7
size: NA
D: NA
V: TRBV9

CDR3: CASSMRGTGGKRGGELFF
DNA: TGTGCCAGTAGTATGAGGGGGACAGGGGGCAAACGGGGCGGGGAGCTGTTTTTT
J: TRBJ2-2
size: NA
D: TRBD1
V: TRBV19

CDR3: CASSFGQGETQYF
DNA: TGTGCCAGCAGCTTTGGTCAGGGGGAGACCCAGTACTTC
J: TRBJ2-5
size: few
D: NA
V: TRBV7-3

CDR3: CASSQDHRTFQETQYF
DNA: TGCGCCAGCAGCCAAGATCACAGAACCTTTCAAGAGACCCAGTACTTC
J: TRBJ2-5
size: NA
D: NA
V: TRBV4-3

CDR3: CAWSVQGGRGAFF
DNA: TGTGCCTGGAGTGTACAGGGGGGCCGGGGAGCTTTCTTT
J: TRBJ1-1
size: NA
D: TRBD1
V: TRBV30

CDR3: CASSTGLLNTEAFF
DNA: TGTGCCAGTAGTACGGGACTTCTGAACACTGAAGCTTTCTTT
J: TRBJ1-1
size: NA
D: NA
V: TRBV19

CDR3: CATSADPSTDTQYF
DNA: TGTGCCACCTCAGCGGATCCTAGCACAGATACGCAGTATTTT
J: TRBJ2-3
size: NA
D: NA
V: TRBV6-1

CDR3: CASSRSGASTDTQYF
DNA: TGTGCCAGCAGCCGTAGCGGCGCTAGCACAGATACGCAGTATTTT
J: TRBJ2-3
size: NA
D: NA
V: TRBV7-2

CDR3: CSSSLAGGAGYGYTF
DNA: TGTTCCAGCAGCTTAGCCGGGGGGGCAGGGTATGGCTACACCTTC
J: TRBJ1-2
size: once
D: NA
V: TRBV7-9

CDR3: CASSLPGTSGYNEQFF
DNA: TGCGCCAGCAGCCTCCCGGGGACTAGCGGCTACAATGAGCAGTTCTTC
J: TRBJ2-1
size: NA
D: TRBD2
V: TRBV5-1

CDR3: CASSGGSGRALGGKYF
DNA: TGTGCCAGCAGTGGGGGAAGCGGGAGGGCCCTCGGGGGAAAGTACTTC
J: TRBJ2-7
size: NA
D: TRBD2
V: TRBV27

CDR3: CASTPGAATSGANVLTF
DNA: TGTGCCAGCACACCAGGGGCGGCCACCTCTGGGGCCAACGTCCTGACTTTC
J: TRBJ2-6
size: NA
D: NA
V: TRBV18

CDR3: CASSQDSLALSYNEQFF
DNA: TGCGCCAGCAGCCAAGATAGCCTAGCGCTCTCCTACAATGAGCAGTTCTTC
J: TRBJ2-1
size: NA
D: NA
V: TRBV4-1

CDR3: CASSQGASGDRGF
DNA: TGTGCCAGCAGCCAGGGGGCTAGCGGGGACAGGGGTTTT
J: TRBJ2-3
size: NA
D: NA
V: TRBV7-9

CDR3: CASTGQGKDIQYF
DNA: TGTGCCAGCACGGGACAGGGTAAAGACATTCAGTACTTC
J: TRBJ2-4
size: NA
D: TRBD1
V: TRBV5-4

CDR3: CASSLGLAGETNEQFF
DNA: TGTGCCAGCAGCCTGGGGCTAGCGGGAGAAACAAATGAGCAGTTCTTC
J: TRBJ2-1
size: NA
D: TRBD2
V: TRBV4-2

CDR3: CASSETRQYNEQFF
DNA: TGTGCCAGCAGTGAGACCCGACAGTACAATGAGCAGTTCTTC
J: TRBJ2-1
size: NA
D: NA
V: TRBV6-1

CDR3: CAWTPGRGGYEQYF
DNA: TGTGCCTGGACCCCCGGGCGGGGGGGATACGAGCAGTACTTC
J: TRBJ2-7
size: NA
D: TRBD2
V: TRBV30

CDR3: CASSPDAGGRFSTGELFF
DNA: TGTGCCAGCAGCCCCGACGCGGGCGGGAGATTCTCCACCGGGGAGCTGTTTTTT
J: TRBJ2-2
size: once
D: TRBD2
V: TRBV5-4

CDR3: CASSRGGAYNEQFF
DNA: TGCGCCAGCAGCCGAGGGGGGGCATACAATGAGCAGTTCTTC
J: TRBJ2-1
size: NA
D: NA
V: TRBV4-1

CDR3: CASRKGTGEETQYF
DNA: TGTGCCAGCAGGAAAGGGACAGGGGAAGAGACCCAGTACTTC
J: TRBJ2-5
size: once
D: TRBD1
V: TRBV28

CDR3: CASSQYSEDTQYF
DNA: TGTGCCAGCAGCCAATATAGCGAAGATACGCAGTATTTT
J: TRBJ2-3
size: NA
D: NA
V: TRBV9

CDR3: CASRTRALETTEAFF
DNA: TGTGCCAGCAGAACTAGGGCCCTCGAGACCACTGAAGCTTTCTTT
J: TRBJ1-1
size: NA
D: NA
V: TRBV6-1

CDR3: CASSPRTGGTYEQYF
DNA: TGTGCCAGCAGTCCTAGGACAGGGGGGACCTACGAGCAGTACTTC
J: TRBJ2-7
size: few
D: TRBD1
V: TRBV27

CDR3: CASSFLRQSTDTQYF
DNA: TGTGCCAGCAGCTTCTTACGCCAGAGCACAGATACGCAGTATTTT
J: TRBJ2-3
size: NA
D: NA
V: TRBV9

CDR3: CASSSIDRDTEAFF
DNA: TGTGCCAGCAGCTCGATCGACAGGGACACTGAAGCTTTCTTT
J: TRBJ1-1
size: NA
D: TRBD1
V: TRBV7-6

CDR3: CAWSSVGGDGYTF
DNA: TGTGCCTGGAGTTCGGTAGGGGGGGATGGCTACACCTTC
J: TRBJ1-2
size: NA
D: NA
V: TRBV30

CDR3: CASAQAYGTATYEQYF
DNA: TGTGCTAGTGCCCAAGCTTACGGGACAGCCACCTACGAGCAGTACTTC
J: TRBJ2-7
size: NA
D: TRBD1
V: TRBV12-5

CDR3: CASSSGHPLSETQYF
DNA: TGTGCCAGCAGCTCCGGACACCCCTTATCAGAGACCCAGTACTTC
J: TRBJ2-5
size: few
D: NA
V: TRBV7-2

CDR3: CASSPGNRGSNYGYTF
DNA: TGTGCCAGCAGCCCCGGGAACAGGGGTTCCAACTATGGCTACACCTTC
J: TRBJ1-2
size: NA
D: TRBD1
V: TRBV7-9

CDR3: CASSFRASGGYNTGELFF
DNA: TGCGCCAGCAGCTTCAGGGCTAGCGGGGGATATAACACCGGGGAGCTGTTTTTT
J: TRBJ2-2
size: NA
D: TRBD2
V: TRBV5-1

CDR3: CASSLEGTGWRAYGYTF
DNA: TGTGCCAGCAGCTTGGAAGGGACAGGTTGGCGGGCATATGGCTACACCTTC
J: TRBJ1-2
size: NA
D: TRBD1
V: TRBV5-6

CDR3: CASSEDLAGGTTGELFF
DNA: TGTGCCAGCAGTGAAGATTTAGCGGGAGGCACCACCGGGGAGCTGTTTTTT
J: TRBJ2-2
size: NA
D: TRBD2
V: TRBV2

CDR3: CSVESLANYGYTF
DNA: TGCAGCGTTGAATCCCTAGCTAACTATGGCTACACCTTC
J: TRBJ1-2
size: few
D: NA
V: TRBV29-1

CDR3: CASSLKPPGRGTDTQYF
DNA: TGTGCCAGCAGCTTAAAACCCCCCGGGAGGGGGACAGATACGCAGTATTTT
J: TRBJ2-3
size: NA
D: TRBD2
V: TRBV7-2

CDR3: CSDGGGTGGLKNTEAFF
DNA: TGCAGCGACGGAGGTGGGACAGGGGGCTTAAAGAACACTGAAGCTTTCTTT
J: TRBJ1-1
size: NA
D: TRBD1
V: TRBV29-1

CDR3: CASSGDTAYGYTF
DNA: TGTGCCAGCAGTGGAGACACGGCCTATGGCTACACCTTC
J: TRBJ1-2
size: NA
D: NA
V: TRBV2

CDR3: CASSQVSSRGTQYF
DNA: TGTGCCAGCAGCCAAGTCTCTTCCCGGGGGACCCAGTACTTC
J: TRBJ2-5
size: few
D: NA
V: TRBV14

CDR3: CASSSTGLGEKLFF
DNA: TGTGCCAGCAGCTCGACAGGTCTAGGGGAAAAACTGTTTTTT
J: TRBJ1-4
size: few
D: NA
V: TRBV5-6

CDR3: CASSYRTSSRYEQYF
DNA: TGTGCCAGCAGTTACAGGACTAGTAGTCGGTACGAGCAGTACTTC
J: TRBJ2-7
size: NA
D: TRBD2
V: TRBV6-5

CDR3: CASRSTGGVRGYTF
DNA: TGTGCCAGCAGGTCAACAGGGGGCGTGCGTGGCTACACCTTC
J: TRBJ1-2
size: NA
D: TRBD1
V: TRBV6-1

CDR3: CASSLEGGGNNEQFF
DNA: TGCGCCAGCAGCTTGGAGGGCGGGGGAAACAATGAGCAGTTCTTC
J: TRBJ2-1
size: NA
D: TRBD2
V: TRBV5-1

CDR3: CASSLGVGGGSYEQYF
DNA: TGTGCCAGCAGCTTGGGGGTGGGGGGAGGCTCCTACGAGCAGTACTTC
J: TRBJ2-7
size: few
D: NA
V: TRBV5-6

CDR3: CASRTTGTNSYEQYF
DNA: TGTGCCAGTAGAACAACCGGGACTAACTCCTACGAGCAGTACTTC
J: TRBJ2-7
size: NA
D: TRBD2
V: TRBV19

CDR3: CASSALTSGSPGSYNEQFF
DNA: TGTGCCAGCAGTGCCCTGACTAGCGGGAGCCCTGGCTCCTACAATGAGCAGTTCTTC
J: TRBJ2-1
size: NA
D: TRBD2
V: TRBV6-4

CDR3: CATLQGAHQPQHF
DNA: TGTGCCACCTTACAGGGGGCACATCAGCCCCAGCATTTT
J: TRBJ1-5
size: NA
D: TRBD1
V: TRBV19

CDR3: CATSRKLAVNEQFF
DNA: TGTGCCACCAGCAGAAAATTAGCGGTGAATGAGCAGTTCTTC
J: TRBJ2-1
size: NA
D: NA
V: TRBV15

CDR3: CASSRDDHSPLHF
DNA: TGTGCCAGTAGCCGGGATGACCATTCACCCCTCCACTTT
J: TRBJ1-6
size: NA
D: NA
V: TRBV19

CDR3: CASSPPGLAGADTQYF
DNA: TGCGCCAGCAGCCCCCCTGGACTAGCGGGGGCAGATACGCAGTATTTT
J: TRBJ2-3
size: once
D: TRBD2
V: TRBV4-1

CDR3: CASSPGKGYGYTF
DNA: TGTGCCAGCAGCCCCGGGAAGGGCTATGGCTACACCTTC
J: TRBJ1-2
size: NA
D: NA
V: TRBV7-9

CDR3: CASRGPTGLWSGGYEQYF
DNA: TGCGCCAGCAGGGGCCCAACAGGGCTATGGAGCGGGGGCTACGAGCAGTACTTC
J: TRBJ2-7
size: few
D: TRBD2
V: TRBV23-1